These T cell receptor beta chains were read from a single sample in a study of high-grade serous ovarian cancer treatment subgroups. The table came from immunoSEQ multiplex PCR; TCRdb's copy has only in-frame clones and leaves some out. The data show some 7,000 clones, about three quarters seen once. What was sequenced was tumor tissue. The receptors shown here come from a human donor with high-grade serous ovarian cancer. The CDR3 runs from the conserved cysteine through the conserved F or W. The order of the fields is D gene, V gene, clone size, J gene, CDR3 DNA, CDR3 protein. A D gene is named only where the DNA matches it firmly. For some rows the clone size is stated as once, few or many, or as a class when expanded; others skip it.

TRBD1	TRBV5-1	-	TRBJ2-5	TGCGCCAGCAGCCGACAGGGGGGACAAGAGACCCAGTACTTC	CASSRQGGQETQYF
-	TRBV6-1	-	TRBJ2-7	TGTGCCAGCAGTGAAGGCAGGACAGAAAGCTTCGAGCAGTACTTC	CASSEGRTESFEQYF
TRBD2	TRBV6-5	-	TRBJ2-7	TGTGCCAGCAGTTACTCTGGACTAGCGGGGAACTACGAGCAGTACTTC	CASSYSGLAGNYEQYF
-	TRBV5-4	-	TRBJ1-2	TGTGCCAGCAGCTTGGGAGGGGACGATGGCTACACCTTC	CASSLGGDDGYTF
-	TRBV5-1	-	TRBJ2-1	TGCGCCAGCAGCGCCCTGGGGCCCCTACCCCCAAATGAGCAGTTCTTC	CASSALGPLPPNEQFF
TRBD2	TRBV9	-	TRBJ2-5	TGTGCCAGCAGCGTAGAAGGGAGGGGAACCCAGTACTTC	CASSVEGRGTQYF
TRBD2	TRBV11-2	-	TRBJ2-3	TGTGCCAGCAGCTTAGGGACTAGCGGGGAGGCATCGCAGTATTTT	CASSLGTSGEASQYF
-	TRBV9	-	TRBJ2-7	TGTGCCAGCAGCGTAGATTGGGGGGCCGACGAGCAGTACTTC	CASSVDWGADEQYF
TRBD1	TRBV18	-	TRBJ1-2	TGTGCCAGCTCACGGGACAGGGAAAGAGACTATGGCTACACCTTC	CASSRDRERDYGYTF
-	TRBV19	-	TRBJ2-7	TGTGCCAGTAGTATAAACTGGGCAGGGAGTAAGGACGAGCAGTACTTC	CASSINWAGSKDEQYF
TRBD1	TRBV9	once	TRBJ1-6	TGTGCCAGCAGCCGACAGGGTAACAATTCACCCCTCCACTTT	CASSRQGNNSPLHF
TRBD1	TRBV5-5	few	TRBJ1-5	TGTGCCAGCAGACCCGGGACAGCGAGCAATCAGCCCCAGCATTTT	CASRPGTASNQPQHF
-	TRBV11-3	-	TRBJ2-5	TGTGCCAGCAGCTTAGGCAGGGCGGAGACCCAGTACTTC	CASSLGRAETQYF
TRBD2	TRBV6-5	-	TRBJ2-5	TGTGCCAGCAGTTACCACAGCGGGGGGGGCGAGACCCAGTACTTC	CASSYHSGGGETQYF
-	TRBV19	-	TRBJ2-5	TGTGCCAGTAAACCTTTCGGGGTGGAAGGGGAGACCCAGTACTTC	CASKPFGVEGETQYF
-	TRBV28	-	TRBJ2-3	TGTGCCAGCAGTCCATTAAAGGGGATTAAGACCACAGGTACGCAGTATTTT	CASSPLKGIKTTGTQYF
TRBD2	TRBV6-5	-	TRBJ2-7	TGTGCCAGCAGTTACTCCGGGACTAGAGGCCACGAGCAGTACTTC	CASSYSGTRGHEQYF
TRBD1	TRBV6-1	-	TRBJ1-4	TGTGCCAGCAGTGACGACAGGGGCACAACTAATGAAAAACTGTTTTTT	CASSDDRGTTNEKLFF
-	TRBV12-5	-	TRBJ1-1	TGTGCTAGTGGTTTGCCGTGGACAGATGAGCTGAGCTTT	CASGLPWTDELSF
-	TRBV5-1	-	TRBJ1-1	TGCGCCAGCAGCTTCAGTACAGAGAACACTGAAGCTTTCTTT	CASSFSTENTEAFF
-	TRBV30	-	TRBJ1-2	TGTGCCTGGGACAAATCGGACTATGGCTACACCTTC	CAWDKSDYGYTF
TRBD1	TRBV10-3	-	TRBJ2-7	TGTGCCGTGAAGGGACAGGGGAGCCACGAGCAGTACTTC	CAVKGQGSHEQYF
-	TRBV18	-	TRBJ2-1	TGTGCCAGCTCTAATACGTTCTACAATGAGCAGTTCTTC	CASSNTFYNEQFF
-	TRBV19	-	TRBJ2-2	TGTGCCAGTAGTTCGACATCTGGGGAGCTGTTTTTT	CASSSTSGELFF
TRBD2	TRBV7-7	once	TRBJ2-2	TGTGCCAGCAGCCCGCGGGCGGGGGTAAACACCGGGGAGCTGTTTTTT	CASSPRAGVNTGELFF
-	TRBV6-5	-	TRBJ1-6	TGTGCCAGCAGTTACCTAATTGGGGGCATTAATTCACCCCTCCACTTT	CASSYLIGGINSPLHF
TRBD1	TRBV27	-	TRBJ1-2	TGTGCCAGCAGTGAGGCGGACAGGGAGGGCTACACCTTC	CASSEADREGYTF
-	TRBV7-6	-	TRBJ2-5	TGTGCCAGCAGCTTAGAGGCACACCAAGAGACCCAGTACTTC	CASSLEAHQETQYF
-	TRBV6-5	-	TRBJ1-2	TGTGCCAGCAGTTACGTCGATAATGGCTACACCTTC	CASSYVDNGYTF
-	TRBV15	-	TRBJ2-1	TGTGCCACCAGCAGAGATTTTGATATCTCCTACAATGAGCAGTTCTTC	CATSRDFDISYNEQFF
TRBD1	TRBV7-9	-	TRBJ2-5	TGTGCCAGCAAAGACAGGGGGCAAGAGACCCAGTACTTC	CASKDRGQETQYF
TRBD1	TRBV6-6	-	TRBJ1-4	TGTGCCAGCAGTCAAGGACAGGGTACCGGAAAACTGTTTTTT	CASSQGQGTGKLFF
-	TRBV7-6	few	TRBJ1-5	TGTGCCAGCAGCTTTTCACAGGGAGATCAGCCCCAGCATTTT	CASSFSQGDQPQHF
-	TRBV9	-	TRBJ2-5	TGTGCCAGCAGCGTAGGGAAAGGGGACCAAGAGACCCAGTACTTC	CASSVGKGDQETQYF
-	TRBV29-1	once	TRBJ2-7	TGCAGCGCCCGAGTCGCGGGAGAGCAGTACTTC	CSARVAGEQYF
-	TRBV5-5	-	TRBJ2-7	TGTGCCAGCCGCCGGGCCAGCGAACGGAACGAGCAGTACTTC	CASRRASERNEQYF
-	TRBV18	-	TRBJ1-4	TGTGCCAGCTCACCACCGGTCCAACGAGATGAAAAACTGTTTTTT	CASSPPVQRDEKLFF